The sequence of this T cell receptor beta chain was determined in a study of blood T cell repertoires in COVID-19. Overall study: COVID-19 samples from acute and convalescent phases originated in the United States, Italy and Spain. Nucleic acid was either cDNA or gDNA, and it came from T cells, B-cell-depleted T cells, or PBMCs.

Authors' data handling: Estimation of nucleated cell counts relied on the amplification of reference gene primers. Some clones are missing from TCRdb's copy, which holds only in-frame ones; the method was immunoSEQ multiplex PCR. D and trimming come from the DNA, and the V and J calls and clone size come from that table. Of tens of thousands of clones in the sample, around 88% are singletons; the top ten hold around 5%. This clone was seen a few times. The germline V and J ends were trimmed by 7 bases and 6 bases, with 10 bases remaining between them. In germline, CDR1 is SGHTA, CDR2 FQGNSA. There are 12 residues in the CDR3.

This sequence originates from a woman older than 75 with acute or convalescent COVID-19. This rearrangement joins TRBV7-2 to TRBJ2-1; maybe TRBD2 (5 bases). The specimen sequenced was peripheral blood. CDR3 nucleotide sequence: TGTGCCAGCACCCTCGCGGGCAATGAGCAGTTCTTC. Its translation: CASTLAGNEQFF.